This record covers a single T cell receptor (beta chain). Which antigen it targets is not known. Qualities for individual bases were not recorded, and no much larger clone is one base off. Library creation used the immunoSEQ multiplex PCR assay. In the authors' own workflow: A statistical classification framework was built for diagnosing cytomegalovirus status from the catalog of TCR beta chain sequences. TCRdb carries this immuneACCESS record with in-frame sequences only. Its versions omit some clonotypes, under half of them owing to an unresolved V gene in the studies checked, with the rest unexplained. The V and J calls and clone size come from that table; D and trimming were worked out from the DNA. The sample table shows some 210,000 clones, and less than 90% are seen once. The biggest ten clones account for less than 7% of the sample. The sample is drawn from a study of cytomegalovirus exposure and HLA in healthy donors (dated by TCRdb to the late 2010s). As for the study more broadly: A later analysis indicated that the 130 or so validation repertoires were generated on the platform also employed for the 700 or so repertoires of the first cohort. The study combined high-throughput TCR immunosequencing, statistical association of individual TCRs with disease status, and machine learning to predict cytomegalovirus infection status. Along with the approximately 620-subject first cohort, a separate validation cohort of over a hundred different subjects was used. The study aimed to test whether signatures of past pathogen exposure could be identified by cataloging public T cell receptors.

The donors belonged to the validation cohort of over a hundred subjects, which was separate from the roughly 680-subject first cohort. Beyond this particular receptor, the publication reports: The study gave a list of some 150 TCR beta chains associated with cytomegalovirus. Most TCR sequences were observed very rarely across donors, whereas some public TCRs were present in many individuals. In a later analysis, TCRs clustered in the first cohort were found to also tend to co-occur in the roughly 120 validation repertoires, with around 94% of cluster scores above 0. In vitro tests confirmed that a few of the cytomegalovirus-associated TCR beta chains recognize cytomegalovirus antigens. In both the original and validation cohorts, the classifier was reported to diagnose cytomegalovirus status with high specificity and sensitivity. The authors suggested that the approach could potentially be extended to other disease states and immunological phenotypes. The validation cohort had no HLA typing available for a later analysis, so co-occurrence within that cohort was assessed over all 120 or so repertoires.

Trimming takes 6 bases off V and 4 bases off J; junction bases not matched to a gene: 3. CDR1 and CDR2, per the germline V gene, are MDHEN and SYDVKM. The CDR3 runs 13 amino acids, cysteine and phenylalanine included. Just the 39-base CDR3 DNA is kept, in frame starting at base 1. The V gene is TRBV28 and the J gene is TRBJ1-2, with TRBD1 matching 9 junction bases. The TCR comes from a woman between 18 and 30 years old in good health and CMV-seronegative. Sequences were obtained from PBMCs. This receptor has the CDR3 CASSKQGAYGYTF. The nucleotides read TGTGCCAGCAGCAAACAGGGGGCCTATGGCTACACCTTC.